These 21 T cell receptor beta chains were all obtained from the same sample, sequenced in a study of vaccination and CD4 T cells after COVID-19. These receptors' antigens are unknown. Documented treatment: approximately nine-day PBMC culture with coronavirus spike peptide pools or control peptides (ViraFEST assay). The Oncomine TCR Beta short-read assay generated sequence data from the DNA of cultured CD4+ T cells. TCRdb reprocessed the PCR reads with MiXCR, giving one entry per CDR3 protein. The sample records 20,000 to 25,000 distinct CDR3 sequences, over 45% being singletons. Sequencing input: CD4+ T cells from blood, cultured in vitro. These receptors all come from a human donor who had recovered from COVID-19.

J is TRBJ2-3 and V is TRBV27; 7 nucleotides align to TRBD2. The trim removed 2 bases at V and 1 base at J, leaving 9 bases unmatched. This CDR3 region has 17 residues. CDR1 and CDR2 from the germline V gene are MNHEY and SMNVEV (reference sequence). The CDR3 region is CASSLGAPGRGTDTQYF. CDR3 nucleotide sequence: TGTGCCAGCAGTTTAGGGGCCCCTGGGAGGGGCACAGATACGCAGTATTTT.

V and J are TRBV25-1 and TRBJ2-2, with 7 positions matching TRBD2. The germline V gene has CDR1 MGHDK and CDR2 SYGVNS. CDR3 size: 17 residues. V gave up 1 base and J gave up 5 bases; unmatched junction bases: 10. The CDR3 DNA reads TGTGCCAGCAGTGAATTGGGAGGGGCGGTTAGGACCGGGGAGCTGTTTTTT. It is translated as CASSELGGAVRTGELFF.

The chain links TRBV11-2 to TRBJ2-5, with D possibly matching TRBD2 (6 bases). The CDR3 has 14 amino acids. V gave up 2 bases and J gave up 5 bases, with 12 bases separating them. Germline V gene lookup returns CDR1 SGHAT and CDR2 FQNNGV. The DNA of the CDR3 is TGTGCCAGCAGCTTAACTAGCCTAATGGAGACCCAGTACTTC. Translated, it gives CASSLTSLMETQYF.

J is TRBJ2-1 and V is TRBV20-1; TRBD2 might be the D (5 bases). CDR1 and CDR2 from the germline V gene are DFQATT and SNEGSKA (reference sequence). The CDR3 is made up of 11 amino acids. V lost 8 bases and J 7 bases, leaving 12 bases between the germline ends. The CDR3 sequence is CSPTSGNEQFF. In DNA, the CDR3 is TGCAGTCCTACCTCGGGGAATGAGCAGTTCTTC.

This clonotype was counted once. This chain joins TRBV28 and TRBJ1-2, with D possibly TRBD1 on 6 matching bases. The CDR3 length is 14 residues. Germline CDR1 and CDR2: MDHEN and SYDVKM. The V gene lost 6 bases and the J gene lost 6 bases, with 17 bases spanning the gap. The CDR3: CASRGYRDGDGYTF. The CDR3 DNA follows: TGTGCCAGCAGAGGCTACAGGGATGGGGATGGCTACACCTTC.

The V gene is TRBV6-2 or TRBV6-3, the J gene TRBJ2-1, with TRBD2 identical over 7 bases. CDR1 is MNHEY and CDR2 is SVGEGT in the germline V gene. This CDR3 has 19 amino acids. V was clipped by 3 bases and J by 0 bases; unmatched bases: 14. The CDR3 coding sequence is TGTGCCAGCAGTTATCGTAAGACTAGCCCTCAAGCCTCCTACAATGAGCAGTTCTTC. Residues: CASSYRKTSPQASYNEQFF.

The V and J genes are TRBV28 and TRBJ2-3, with 9 bases aligning to TRBD2. CDR1 MDHEN and CDR2 SYDVKM come from the germline V gene. Germline trimming cut 5 bases from V and 4 bases from J; bases unmatched to any gene: 10. The CDR3 is 16 amino acids. The CDR3 here is CASSTRGSGGSDTQYF. CDR3 coding DNA: TGTGCCAGCAGTACCCGTGGTAGCGGGGGTTCAGATACGCAGTATTTT.

The chain recombines TRBV6-1 with TRBJ2-7; D gene ambiguous. The CDR3 extends over 11 amino acids. The germline V gene encodes CDR1 MNHNS and CDR2 SASEGT. The V end lost 10 bases, the J end lost 0 bases, and 7 bases lay between the germline ends. The DNA of the CDR3 is TGTGCCACTACAAGCTCCTACGAGCAGTACTTC. Protein product: CATTSSYEQYF.

The chain couples TRBV7-2 to TRBJ1-5, with a weak D call TRBD1 (6 bases). Germline loops: CDR1 SGHTA, CDR2 FQGNSA. This CDR3 contains 13 residues. The V and J ends lost 8 bases and 7 bases respectively, with 15 bases between them. DNA of the CDR3: TGTGCCAGCGGCGTGAGGGGACAACAGCCCCAGCATTTT. Encoded protein: CASGVRGQQPQHF. Drawing the rest from reference TRBV7-2 and TRBJ1-5, the complete variable domain is GAGVSQSPSNKVTEKGKDVELRCDPISGHTALYWYRQSLGQGLEFLIYFQGNSAPDKSGLPSDRFSAERTGGSVSTLTIQRTQQEDSAVYLCASGVRGQQPQHFGDGTRLSIL.

V usage is TRBV20-1 and J usage is TRBJ2-1, with 10 bases that match TRBD2. This CDR3 has 14 amino acids. Unmatched junction bases numbered 12, after V lost 6 bases and J lost 10 bases. Germline CDR1 reads DFQATT; CDR2 reads SNEGSKA (reference sequence). CDR3 coding DNA: TGCAGTGCAGCCGGGACTAGCGTCTCAAGCGAGCAGTTCTTC. Translated, it gives CSAAGTSVSSEQFF.

This clonotype has a handful of counts. The chain recombines TRBV20-1 with TRBJ2-2; no firm D call. V shed 3 bases and J shed 7 bases, with 15 bases lying between them. Germline V lookup: CDR1 DFQATT, CDR2 SNEGSKA (reference sequence). This CDR3 spans 14 amino acids. CDR3 nucleotide sequence: TGCAGTGCTAGGAGGAGTGGGCGTATCGGGGAGCTGTTTTTT. This sequence encodes CSARRSGRIGELFF.

The chain joins TRBV7-2 to TRBJ2-7; 7 nucleotides match TRBD1. CDR1 is SGHTA, CDR2 FQGNSA, per germline. The junction had 14 bases not matched to a gene; V was cut back by 2 bases and J by 4 bases. The CDR3 has 17 residues. CDR3 nucleotide sequence: TGTGCCAGCAGCTTAAAACCCCCCGGGACAGATCTTTACGAGCAGTACTTC. The encoded protein is CASSLKPPGTDLYEQYF.

This chain links TRBV12-3 or TRBV12-4 with TRBJ2-3; a weak D match, TRBD1 (6 bases). Trimming left V 5 bases short and J 2 bases short, with 11 bases between. The CDR3 extends over 14 amino acids. The CDR3 protein is CASSRGQHTDTQYF. Written as DNA, the CDR3 is TGTGCCAGCAGTCGAGGACAGCACACAGATACGCAGTATTTT.

In this sample, this clonotype turned up a few times. This rearrangement joins TRBV7-2 to TRBJ1-5; D ambiguous. Germline CDR1 reads SGHTA; CDR2 reads FQGNSA. V dropped 1 base and J dropped 1 base, with 8 bases sitting between them. CDR3 length equals 15 residues. The CDR3 DNA reads as TGTGCCAGCAGCTTAGTACTGACCAGCAATCAGCCCCAGCATTTT. It specifies CASSLVLTSNQPQHF.

The chain combines TRBV7-3 with TRBJ2-2; 9 bases agree with TRBD1. The germline gives CDR1 SGHTA, CDR2 FQGTGA. After removal of 3 bases from V and 1 base from J, the junction contained 3 bases not matched to a gene. CDR3 length: 16 residues. In DNA form, the CDR3 reads TGTGCCAGCAGCTTGGGGGGACAGGGGAACACCGGGGAGCTGTTTTTT. Translating it yields CASSLGGQGNTGELFF.

This clonotype has just a few counts. Here the CDR3 reads CSAPRGNTEAFF. As DNA, the CDR3 is TGCAGTGCCCCCCGGGGGAACACTGAAGCTTTCTTT. This sequence joins TRBV20-1 and TRBJ1-1, with no clear D. There are 12 residues in the CDR3. Germline V gives CDR1 DFQATT, CDR2 SNEGSKA (reference sequence). V lost 6 bases and J lost 1, with 9 bases in between.

J is TRBJ1-6 and V is TRBV12-3 or TRBV12-4; D is ambiguous. The V and J ends lost 6 bases and 0 bases respectively, with 9 bases between them. CDR3 size: 15 residues. The CDR3: CASRHPDSYNSPLHF. The CDR3 DNA reads as TGTGCCAGCAGACATCCTGACTCCTATAATTCACCCCTCCACTTT.

This rearrangement joins TRBV4-1 to TRBJ2-7; the D gene is possibly TRBD1 (8 bases). Trimming cost V 0 bases and J 9 bases, with 30 bases left between them. The CDR3 loop spans 19 amino acids. Germline V gives CDR1 MGHRA, CDR2 YSYEKL. In nucleotides, the CDR3 is TGCGCCAGCAGCCAAGATGAGGGGGGGAGGACAGGGACCCGTGGGGCGCAGTACTTC. Translation gives CASSQDEGGRTGTRGAQYF.

J is TRBJ2-7 and V is TRBV7-2, with D perhaps assigned TRBD1 or TRBD2 (5 bases each). CDR1 SGHTA and CDR2 FQGNSA come from the germline V gene. There are 13 residues in the CDR3. V was trimmed by 5 bases and J by 7 bases, leaving 15 bases between them. CDR3 DNA: TGTGCCAGCAGCCCACCCGGGACGTGGGAGCAGTACTTC. Its protein product is CASSPPGTWEQYF.

This chain uses TRBV12-5 with TRBJ2-3; D is unclear. CDR3 size: 15 residues. Trimming took 0 bases from V and 4 from J, leaving 11 bases between them. Germline V CDR1 and CDR2: LGHNT, FRNRAP. CDR3 in DNA: TGTGCTAGTGGTTTGGTAGGGTTTGAGGCAGATACGCAGTATTTT. It yields the protein CASGLVGFEADTQYF.

The rearrangement links TRBV4-2 to TRBJ1-6; tentative D call: TRBD1 (6 bases). The CDR3 loop spans 19 amino acids. Germline V gene lookup returns CDR1 LGHNA and CDR2 YNFKEQ. V dropped 3 bases and J dropped 0 bases, with 18 bases sitting between them. The CDR3 protein is CASSQLARQAGSYNSPLHF. DNA for the CDR3: TGTGCCAGCAGCCAGTTAGCCCGACAGGCTGGCTCCTATAATTCACCCCTCCACTTT.